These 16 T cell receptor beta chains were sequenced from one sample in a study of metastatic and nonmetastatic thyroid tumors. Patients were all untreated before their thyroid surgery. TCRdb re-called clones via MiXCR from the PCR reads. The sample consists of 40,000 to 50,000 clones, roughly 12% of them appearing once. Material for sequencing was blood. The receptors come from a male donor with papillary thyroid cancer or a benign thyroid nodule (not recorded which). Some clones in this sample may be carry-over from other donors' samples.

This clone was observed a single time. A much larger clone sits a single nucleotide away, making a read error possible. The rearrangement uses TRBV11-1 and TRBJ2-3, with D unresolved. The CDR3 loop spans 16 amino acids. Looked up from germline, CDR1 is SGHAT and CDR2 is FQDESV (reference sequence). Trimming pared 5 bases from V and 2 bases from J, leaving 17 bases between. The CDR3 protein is CASSPEFSINTDTQYF. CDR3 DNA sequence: TGTGCCAGCAGCCCGGAGTTTTCAATTAACACAGATACGCAGTATTTT.

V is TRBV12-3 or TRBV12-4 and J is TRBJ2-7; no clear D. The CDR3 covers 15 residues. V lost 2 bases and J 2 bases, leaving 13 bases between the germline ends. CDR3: CASSLCQSWTYEQYF. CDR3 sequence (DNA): TGTGCCAGCAGTTTATGCCAGTCCTGGACCTACGAGCAGTACTTC.

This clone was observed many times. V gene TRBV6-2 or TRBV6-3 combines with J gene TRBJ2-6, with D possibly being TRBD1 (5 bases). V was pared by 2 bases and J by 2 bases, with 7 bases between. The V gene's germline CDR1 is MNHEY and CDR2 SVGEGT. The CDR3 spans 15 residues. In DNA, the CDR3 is TGTGCCAGCAGTTACAGCAGGGCTGGGGCCAACGTCCTGACTTTC. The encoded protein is CASSYSRAGANVLTF.

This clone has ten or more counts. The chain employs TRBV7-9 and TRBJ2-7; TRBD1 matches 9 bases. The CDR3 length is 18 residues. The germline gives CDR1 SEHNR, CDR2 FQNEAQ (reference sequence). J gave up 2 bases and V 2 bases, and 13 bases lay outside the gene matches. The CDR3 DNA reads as TGTGCCAGCAGCTTACGGGTAGGACAGGGGCTACCCACCTACGAGCAGTACTTC. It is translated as CASSLRVGQGLPTYEQYF.

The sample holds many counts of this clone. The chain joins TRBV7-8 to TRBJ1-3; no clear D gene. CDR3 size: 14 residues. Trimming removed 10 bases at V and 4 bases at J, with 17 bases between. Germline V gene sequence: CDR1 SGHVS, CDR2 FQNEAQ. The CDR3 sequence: CATRMVGSGNTIYF. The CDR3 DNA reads TGTGCCACTCGGATGGTGGGCTCCGGAAACACCATATATTTT.

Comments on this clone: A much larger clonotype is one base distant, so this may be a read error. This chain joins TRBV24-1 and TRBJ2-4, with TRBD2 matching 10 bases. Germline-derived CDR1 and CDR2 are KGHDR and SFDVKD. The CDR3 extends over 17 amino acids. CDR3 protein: CATSDYGSGRVKNIKYF. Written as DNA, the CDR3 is TGTGCCACCAGTGATTACGGAAGCGGGAGGGTGAAAAACATTAAGTACTTC.

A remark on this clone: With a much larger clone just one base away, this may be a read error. Written as DNA, the CDR3 is TGTGCCAGCAGCCAAGAAGGAACAGCTTTGGACACCGGGGAGCTGTTTTTT. It specifies CASSQEGTALDTGELFF. The rearrangement joins TRBV4-2 to TRBJ2-2, with D unclear. This CDR3 comprises 17 residues. The ends were cut back, 0 bases at V and 3 bases at J, with 14 bases in the middle. Germline-derived CDR1 and CDR2 are LGHNA and YNFKEQ.

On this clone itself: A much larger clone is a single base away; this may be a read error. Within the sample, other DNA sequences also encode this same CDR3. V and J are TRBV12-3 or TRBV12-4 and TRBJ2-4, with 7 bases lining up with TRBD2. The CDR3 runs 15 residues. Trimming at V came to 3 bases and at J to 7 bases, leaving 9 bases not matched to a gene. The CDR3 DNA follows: TGTGCCAGCAGTTTTTTAGCGGGTGTCAGGAACATTCAGTACTTC. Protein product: CASSFLAGVRNIQYF.

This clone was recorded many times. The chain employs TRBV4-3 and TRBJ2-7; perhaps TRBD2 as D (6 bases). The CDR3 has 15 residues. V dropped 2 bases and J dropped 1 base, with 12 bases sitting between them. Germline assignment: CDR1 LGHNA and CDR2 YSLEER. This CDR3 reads CASSQYRDLSYEQYF. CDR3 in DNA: TGCGCCAGCAGCCAATACCGGGACTTGTCCTACGAGCAGTACTTC.

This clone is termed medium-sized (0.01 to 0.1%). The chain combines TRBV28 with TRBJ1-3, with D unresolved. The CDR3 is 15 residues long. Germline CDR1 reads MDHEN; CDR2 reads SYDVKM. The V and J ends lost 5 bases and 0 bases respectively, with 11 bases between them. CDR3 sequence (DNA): TGTGCCAGCAGTGCTGTCCAGAGCTCTGGAAACACCATATATTTT. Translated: CASSAVQSSGNTIYF.

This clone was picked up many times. CDR3 region: CASSERGGGDNQPQHF. CDR3 sequence (DNA): TGTGCCAGCAGCGAGCGAGGGGGAGGGGACAATCAGCCCCAGCATTTT. V gene TRBV5-6 combines with J gene TRBJ1-5; perhaps TRBD1 as D (6 bases). Deletions cut 4 bases from V and 3 bases from J, with 17 bases between. Germline-derived CDR1 and CDR2 are SGHDT and YYEEEE. The length of the CDR3 is 16 residues.

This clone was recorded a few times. The CDR3 is CASSQETGQGAGGTGELFF. The DNA of the CDR3 is TGCGCCAGCAGCCAAGAAACGGGACAGGGGGCAGGAGGGACCGGGGAGCTGTTTTTT. This chain links TRBV4-1 with TRBJ2-2, with 12 positions matching TRBD1. J gave up 5 bases and V 0 bases, and 10 bases lay outside the gene matches. The germline CDR1 and CDR2 sequences are MGHRA and YSYEKL. This CDR3 has 19 amino acids.

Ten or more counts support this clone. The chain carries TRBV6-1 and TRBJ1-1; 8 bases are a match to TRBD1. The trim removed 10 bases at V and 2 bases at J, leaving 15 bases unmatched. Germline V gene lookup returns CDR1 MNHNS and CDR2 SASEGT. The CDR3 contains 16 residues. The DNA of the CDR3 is TGTGCCACTTGGACAGGGCCTCCGATTGTAAACACTGAAGCTTTCTTT. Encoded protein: CATWTGPPIVNTEAFF.

In DNA form, the CDR3 reads TGTGCCAGCACCGCTTTGGGACAGGGGGCTGGGCAGTACTTC. Translation gives CASTALGQGAGQYF. The chain carries TRBV6-2 or TRBV6-3 and TRBJ2-7, with TRBD1 identical over 12 bases. CDR3 length: 14 residues. In germline, CDR1 is MNHEY, CDR2 SVGEGT. Trimming cost V 7 bases and J 9 bases; bases outside gene matches: 10.

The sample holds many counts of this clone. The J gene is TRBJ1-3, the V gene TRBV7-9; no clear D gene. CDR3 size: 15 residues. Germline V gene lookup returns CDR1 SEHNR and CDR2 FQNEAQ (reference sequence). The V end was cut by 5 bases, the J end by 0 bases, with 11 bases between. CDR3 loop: CASSPRSSSGNTIYF. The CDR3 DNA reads TGTGCCAGCAGCCCCCGATCTAGCTCTGGAAACACCATATATTTT.

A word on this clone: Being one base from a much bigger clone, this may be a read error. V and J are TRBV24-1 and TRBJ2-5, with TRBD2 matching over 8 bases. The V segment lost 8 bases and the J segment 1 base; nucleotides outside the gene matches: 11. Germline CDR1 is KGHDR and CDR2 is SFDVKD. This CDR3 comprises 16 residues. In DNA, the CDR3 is TGTGCCACCATCACCCAGACTAGCGCGCTCCAAGAGACCCAGTACTTC. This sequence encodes CATITQTSALQETQYF.